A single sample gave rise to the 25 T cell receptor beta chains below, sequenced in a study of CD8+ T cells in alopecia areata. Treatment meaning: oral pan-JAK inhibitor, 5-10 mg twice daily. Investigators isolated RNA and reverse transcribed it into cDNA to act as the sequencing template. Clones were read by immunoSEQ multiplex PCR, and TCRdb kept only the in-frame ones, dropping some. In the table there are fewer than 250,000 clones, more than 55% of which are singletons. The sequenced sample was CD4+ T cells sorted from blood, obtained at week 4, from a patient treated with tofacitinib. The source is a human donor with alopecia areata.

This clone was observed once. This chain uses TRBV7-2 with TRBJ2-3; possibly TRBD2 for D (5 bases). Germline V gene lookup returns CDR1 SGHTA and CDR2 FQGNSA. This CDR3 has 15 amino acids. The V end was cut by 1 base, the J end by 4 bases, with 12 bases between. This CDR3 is CASSLGLATADTQYF. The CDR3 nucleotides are TGTGCCAGCAGCTTAGGATTAGCGACCGCAGATACGCAGTATTTT.

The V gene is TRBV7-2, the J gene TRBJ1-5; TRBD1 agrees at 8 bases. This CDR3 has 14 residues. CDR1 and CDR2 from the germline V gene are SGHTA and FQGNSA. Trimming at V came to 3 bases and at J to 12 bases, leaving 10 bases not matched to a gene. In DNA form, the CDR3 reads TGTGCCAGCAGCTTCAGGCAGGGGGCCCTTCTCCAGCATTTT. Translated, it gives CASSFRQGALLQHF.

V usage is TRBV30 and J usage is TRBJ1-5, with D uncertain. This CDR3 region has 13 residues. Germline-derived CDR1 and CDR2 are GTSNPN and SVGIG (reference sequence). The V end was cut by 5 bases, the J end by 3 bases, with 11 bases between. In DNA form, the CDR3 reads TGTGCCTGGTCCCAGACCAACAATCAGCCCCAGCATTTT. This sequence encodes CAWSQTNNQPQHF.

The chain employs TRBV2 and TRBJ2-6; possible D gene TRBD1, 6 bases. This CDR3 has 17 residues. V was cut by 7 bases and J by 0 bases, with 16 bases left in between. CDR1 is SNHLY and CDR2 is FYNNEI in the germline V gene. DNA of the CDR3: TGTGCCAGCACTCAGACAGGCCTCAGCTCTGGGGCCAACGTCCTGACTTTC. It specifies CASTQTGLSSGANVLTF.

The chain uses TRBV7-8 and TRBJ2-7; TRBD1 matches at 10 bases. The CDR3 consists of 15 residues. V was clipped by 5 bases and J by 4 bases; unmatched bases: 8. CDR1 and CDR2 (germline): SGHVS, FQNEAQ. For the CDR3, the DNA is TGTGCCAGCAGCAAGACCGGGACAGGGGATTACGAGCAGTACTTC. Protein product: CASSKTGTGDYEQYF. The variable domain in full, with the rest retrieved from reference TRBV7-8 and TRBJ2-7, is GAGVSQSPRYKVAKRGQDVALRCDPISGHVSLFWYQQALGQGPEFLTYFQNEAQLDKSGLPSDRFFAERPEGSVSTLKIQRTQQEDSAVYLCASSKTGTGDYEQYFGPGTRLTVT.

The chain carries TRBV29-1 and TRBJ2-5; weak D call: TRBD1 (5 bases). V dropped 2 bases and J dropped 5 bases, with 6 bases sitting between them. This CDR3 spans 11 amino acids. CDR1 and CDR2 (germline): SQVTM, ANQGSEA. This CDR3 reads CSVENRETQYF. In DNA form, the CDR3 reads TGCAGCGTTGAAAACAGGGAGACCCAGTACTTC.

The CDR3 bases are TGTGCCAGCAGCGTAGCTATTGGACATGAGCAGTTCTTC. This encodes CASSVAIGHEQFF. This sequence joins TRBV9 and TRBJ2-1; D not resolved. This CDR3 spans 13 amino acids. The germline CDR1 and CDR2 sequences are SGDLS and YYNGEE. The V end was cut by 0 bases, the J end by 8 bases, with 9 bases between.

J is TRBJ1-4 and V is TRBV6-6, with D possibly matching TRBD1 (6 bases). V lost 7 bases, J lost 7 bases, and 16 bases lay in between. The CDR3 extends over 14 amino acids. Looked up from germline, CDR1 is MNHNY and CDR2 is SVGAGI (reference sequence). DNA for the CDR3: TGTGCCAGCAAAGCCAGGGGAGAATTTGAAAAACTGTTTTTT. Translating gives CASKARGEFEKLFF.

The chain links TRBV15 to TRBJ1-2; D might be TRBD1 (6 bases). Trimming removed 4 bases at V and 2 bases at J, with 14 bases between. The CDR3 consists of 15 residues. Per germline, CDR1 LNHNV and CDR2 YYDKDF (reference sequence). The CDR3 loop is CATSNLRQGNYGYTF. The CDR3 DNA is TGTGCCACCAGCAACCTAAGGCAGGGGAACTATGGCTACACCTTC. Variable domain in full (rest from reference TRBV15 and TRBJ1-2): DAMVIQNPRYQVTQFGKPVTLSCSQTLNHNVMYWYQQKSSQAPKLLFHYYDKDFNNEADTPDNFQSRRPNTSFCFLDIRSPGLGDTAMYLCATSNLRQGNYGYTFGSGTRLTVV.

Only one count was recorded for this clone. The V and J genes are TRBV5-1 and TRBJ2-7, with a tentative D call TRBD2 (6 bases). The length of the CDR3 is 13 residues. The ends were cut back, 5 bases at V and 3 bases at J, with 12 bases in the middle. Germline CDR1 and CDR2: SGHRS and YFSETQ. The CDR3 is CASRHGGNYEQYF. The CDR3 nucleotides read TGCGCCAGCAGGCACGGGGGAAACTACGAGCAGTACTTC.

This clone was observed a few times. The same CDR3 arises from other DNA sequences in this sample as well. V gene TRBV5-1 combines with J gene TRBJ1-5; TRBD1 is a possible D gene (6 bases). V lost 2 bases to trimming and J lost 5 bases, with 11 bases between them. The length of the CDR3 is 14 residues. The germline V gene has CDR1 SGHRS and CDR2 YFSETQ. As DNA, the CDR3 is TGCGCCAGCAGCTTAGGGGGAACGGATCAGCCCCAGCATTTT. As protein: CASSLGGTDQPQHF.

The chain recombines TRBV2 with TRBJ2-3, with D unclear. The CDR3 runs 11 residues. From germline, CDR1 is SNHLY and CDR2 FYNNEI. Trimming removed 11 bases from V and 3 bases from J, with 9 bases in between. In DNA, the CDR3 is TGTGCCCGCTCCCTGACAGATACGCAGTATTTT. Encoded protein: CARSLTDTQYF.

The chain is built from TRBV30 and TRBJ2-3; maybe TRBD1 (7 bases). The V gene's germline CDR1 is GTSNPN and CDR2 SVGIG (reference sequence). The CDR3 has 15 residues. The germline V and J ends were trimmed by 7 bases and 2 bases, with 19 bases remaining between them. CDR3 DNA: TGTGCCTCACCACCCGCAGGGGGGAACACAGATACGCAGTATTTT. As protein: CASPPAGGNTDTQYF.

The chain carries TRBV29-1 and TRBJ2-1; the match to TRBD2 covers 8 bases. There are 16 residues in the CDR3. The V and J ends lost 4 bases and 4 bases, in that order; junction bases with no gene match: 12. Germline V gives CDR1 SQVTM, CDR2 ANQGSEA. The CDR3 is CSVGEPPASGYNEQFF. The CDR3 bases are TGCAGCGTTGGCGAACCCCCGGCTAGCGGGTACAATGAGCAGTTCTTC.

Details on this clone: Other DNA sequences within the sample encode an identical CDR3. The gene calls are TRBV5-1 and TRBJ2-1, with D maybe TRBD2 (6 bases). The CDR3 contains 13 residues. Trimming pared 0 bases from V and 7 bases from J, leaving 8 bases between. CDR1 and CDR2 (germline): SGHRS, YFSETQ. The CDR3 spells CASSLDRGNEQFF. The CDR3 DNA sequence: TGCGCCAGCAGCTTGGATCGGGGGAATGAGCAGTTCTTC.

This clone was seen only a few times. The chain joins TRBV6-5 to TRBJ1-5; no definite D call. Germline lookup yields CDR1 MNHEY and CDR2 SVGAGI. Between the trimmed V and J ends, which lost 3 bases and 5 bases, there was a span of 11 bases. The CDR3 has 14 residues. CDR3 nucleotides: TGTGCCAGCAGTTATGAGGGATGGGATCAGCCCCAGCATTTT. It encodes CASSYEGWDQPQHF.

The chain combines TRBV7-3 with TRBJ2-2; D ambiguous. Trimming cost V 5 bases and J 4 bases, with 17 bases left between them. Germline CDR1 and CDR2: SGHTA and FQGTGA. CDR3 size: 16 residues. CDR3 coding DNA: TGTGCCAGCAGCCCGGGTCAACCGTTGGGCACCGGGGAGCTGTTTTTT. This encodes CASSPGQPLGTGELFF.

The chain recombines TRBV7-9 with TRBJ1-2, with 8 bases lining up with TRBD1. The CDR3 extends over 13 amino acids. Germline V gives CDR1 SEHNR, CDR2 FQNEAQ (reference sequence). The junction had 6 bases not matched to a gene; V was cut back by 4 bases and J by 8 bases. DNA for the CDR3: TGTGCCAGCAGCTCACAGGGGGTAGGAGGCTACACCTTC. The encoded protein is CASSSQGVGGYTF.

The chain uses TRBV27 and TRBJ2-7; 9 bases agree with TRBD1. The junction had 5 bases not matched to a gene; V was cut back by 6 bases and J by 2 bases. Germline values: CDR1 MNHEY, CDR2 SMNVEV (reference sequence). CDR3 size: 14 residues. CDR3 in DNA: TGTGCCAGCAGAAAGACAGGGGGAGCCTACGAGCAGTACTTC. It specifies CASRKTGGAYEQYF.

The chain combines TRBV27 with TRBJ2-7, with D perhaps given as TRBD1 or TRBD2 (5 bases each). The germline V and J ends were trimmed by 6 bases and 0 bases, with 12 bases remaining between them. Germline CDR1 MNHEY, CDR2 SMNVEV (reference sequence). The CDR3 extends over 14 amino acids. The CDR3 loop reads CASRRGENSYEQYF. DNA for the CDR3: TGTGCCAGCAGGAGGGGAGAGAACTCCTACGAGCAGTACTTC.

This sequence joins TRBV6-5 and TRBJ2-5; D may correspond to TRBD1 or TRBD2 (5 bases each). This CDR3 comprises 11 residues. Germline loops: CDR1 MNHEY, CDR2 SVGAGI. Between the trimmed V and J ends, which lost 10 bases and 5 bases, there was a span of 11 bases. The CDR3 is CATTGGETQYF. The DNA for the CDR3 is TGTGCCACAACAGGCGGGGAGACCCAGTACTTC.

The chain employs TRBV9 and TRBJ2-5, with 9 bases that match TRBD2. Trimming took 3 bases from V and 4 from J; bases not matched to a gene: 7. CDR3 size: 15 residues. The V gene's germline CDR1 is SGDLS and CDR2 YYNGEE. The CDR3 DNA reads TGTGCCAGCAGCGCTAGCGGGATGACTCGAGAGACCCAGTACTTC. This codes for CASSASGMTRETQYF.

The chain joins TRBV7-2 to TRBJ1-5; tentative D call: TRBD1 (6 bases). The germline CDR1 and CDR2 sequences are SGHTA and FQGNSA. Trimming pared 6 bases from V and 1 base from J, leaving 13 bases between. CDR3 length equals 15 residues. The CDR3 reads CASSLQGASNQPQHF. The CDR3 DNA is TGTGCCAGCAGTTTACAGGGCGCAAGCAATCAGCCCCAGCATTTT.

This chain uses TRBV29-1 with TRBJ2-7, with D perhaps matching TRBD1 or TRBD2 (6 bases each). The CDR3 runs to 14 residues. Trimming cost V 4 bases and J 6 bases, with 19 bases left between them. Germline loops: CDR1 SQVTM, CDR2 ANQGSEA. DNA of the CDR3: TGCAGCGTTGGCGGGAACAGGGTAAGGGGCGAGCAGTACTTC. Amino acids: CSVGGNRVRGEQYF.

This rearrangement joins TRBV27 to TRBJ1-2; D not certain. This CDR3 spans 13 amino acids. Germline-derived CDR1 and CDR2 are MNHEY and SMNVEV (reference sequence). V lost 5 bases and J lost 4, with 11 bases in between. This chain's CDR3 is CASSTGGGYGYTF. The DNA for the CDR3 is TGTGCCAGCAGTACTGGAGGTGGCTATGGCTACACCTTC.